These T cell receptor beta chains were read from a single sample in a study of shared clonotypes between healthy human individuals. Data came from immunoSEQ multiplex PCR; TCRdb stores just in-frame clones and leaves some out. The data contain about 1 million clones, approximately 70% of them singletons. Sequenced: memory CD4+ T cells sorted from blood. These TCRs come from a man younger than 35 in good health. CDR3s include the opening cysteine and the closing phenylalanine or tryptophan. The order of the fields is D gene, J gene, V gene, clone size, CDR3 protein, CDR3 DNA. D genes are given only for firm matches. Size tells how often a clone was seen (once, few, many) or the class of an expanded clone, and some rows leave it out.

- TRBJ1-5 TRBV6-1 - CASSERVNQPQHF TGTGCCAGCAGCGAAAGGGTCAATCAGCCCCAGCATTTT
- TRBJ1-3 TRBV5-4 - CASSQQGSGNTIYF TGTGCCAGCAGCCAACAGGGCTCTGGAAACACCATATATTTT
- TRBJ2-7 TRBV27 few CASSFTGAEQYF TGTGCCAGCAGTTTTACAGGAGCCGAGCAGTACTTC
TRBD2 TRBJ2-5 TRBV9 - CASSPNEGGSIETQYF TGTGCCAGCAGCCCCAACGAAGGCGGGAGCATAGAGACCCAGTACTTC
- TRBJ1-1 TRBV15 - CATAWRDMNTEAFF TGTGCCACCGCATGGAGGGACATGAACACTGAAGCTTTCTTT
TRBD1 TRBJ1-1 TRBV5-1 - CASSLGQGIGTEAFF TGCGCCAGCAGCCTGGGACAGGGGATAGGGACTGAAGCTTTCTTT
- TRBJ1-6 TRBV6-5 - CASRSSYNSPLHF TGTGCCAGCAGAAGCTCCTATAATTCACCCCTCCACTTT
- TRBJ1-5 TRBV2 - CASSGMGQPQHF TGTGCCAGCAGTGGCATGGGTCAGCCCCAGCATTTT
- TRBJ2-2 TRBV7-8 - CASSLGKGGELFF TGTGCCAGCAGCTTAGGGAAGGGCGGGGAGCTGTTTTTT
TRBD1 TRBJ2-2 TRBV5-1 - CASSPEADRATGELFF TGCGCCAGCAGCCCCGAAGCGGACAGGGCCACCGGGGAGCTGTTTTTT
- TRBJ2-6 TRBV6-6 - CASSGANVLTF TGTGCCAGCTCTGGGGCCAACGTCCTGACTTTC
TRBD2 TRBJ2-1 TRBV18 - CASSPGTSGSPDYEQFF TGTGCCAGCTCGCCGGGGACTAGCGGGAGTCCGGACTATGAGCAGTTCTTC
- TRBJ2-5 TRBV10-1 - CASSAGTIQETQYF TGCGCCAGCAGTGCCGGGACCATCCAAGAGACCCAGTACTTC
TRBD1 TRBJ1-5 TRBV15 once CATSRGKQGSYSNQPQHF TGTGCCACCAGCAGAGGCAAACAGGGGTCCTATAGCAATCAGCCCCAGCATTTT
TRBD1 TRBJ2-3 TRBV19 once CASTAGTGGDTQYF TGTGCCAGTACCGCCGGGACAGGGGGCGATACGCAGTATTTT
- TRBJ2-7 TRBV28 - CASSWPGLTYEQYF TGTGCCAGCAGTTGGCCGGGGTTGACCTACGAGCAGTACTTC
- TRBJ1-2 TRBV5-1 - CASSLEGDGYTF TGCGCCAGCAGCTTGGAAGGGGATGGCTACACCTTC
TRBD2 TRBJ2-1 TRBV4-1 - CASSQEAQRGKYNEQFF TGCGCCAGCAGCCAAGAAGCCCAGCGGGGGAAGTACAATGAGCAGTTCTTC
- TRBJ1-2 TRBV18 - CASSPIHPSGYTF TGTGCCAGCTCACCAATTCACCCTTCGGGCTACACCTTC
- TRBJ1-5 TRBV6-5 - CASKAANNQPQHF TGTGCCAGCAAGGCAGCAAACAATCAGCCCCAGCATTTT
TRBD2 TRBJ2-1 TRBV7-4 - CASIGLAGTIEQFF TGTGCCAGCATCGGACTAGCGGGAACAATTGAGCAGTTCTTC
TRBD1 TRBJ2-7 TRBV11-2 - CASSLTGGRLTYEQYF TGTGCCAGCAGCCTGACAGGGGGAAGGTTGACCTACGAGCAGTACTTC
- TRBJ1-3 TRBV15 - CATSREGAAGNTIYF TGTGCCACCAGCAGAGAGGGGGCAGCTGGAAACACCATATATTTT
TRBD1 TRBJ2-2 TRBV5-1 - CASSPNRGSSGELFF TGCGCCAGCAGCCCCAACAGGGGGAGCTCCGGGGAGCTGTTTTTT
- TRBJ1-1 TRBV11-2 - CASSRAVGANTEAFF TGTGCCAGCAGCCGAGCGGTAGGGGCTAACACTGAAGCTTTCTTT
TRBD1 TRBJ1-1 TRBV7-9 - CASSLGWDRPMNTEAFF TGTGCCAGCAGCTTAGGTTGGGACAGACCGATGAACACTGAAGCTTTCTTT
- TRBJ2-6 TRBV5-4 few CASSLNSRSGANVLTF TGTGCCAGCAGCTTGAACAGCCGCTCTGGGGCCAACGTCCTGACTTTC
- TRBJ1-1 TRBV7-8 few CASSPFYENTEAFF TGTGCCAGCAGCCCTTTTTACGAGAACACTGAAGCTTTCTTT
- TRBJ2-3 TRBV30 few CAWSRDTNTDTQYF TGTGCCTGGAGCCGGGACACCAACACAGATACGCAGTATTTT
TRBD1 TRBJ2-5 TRBV5-1 - CASSLGTGGQETQYF TGCGCCAGCAGCCTAGGGACAGGGGGCCAGGAGACCCAGTACTTC
- TRBJ2-5 TRBV7-2 - CASSPLVGGAGGETQYF TGTGCCAGCAGCCCACTTGTGGGGGGGGCAGGGGGAGAGACCCAGTACTTC
TRBD2 TRBJ2-7 TRBV5-4 - CASSWGGTYEQYF TGTGCCAGCAGTTGGGGAGGGACCTACGAGCAGTACTTC
TRBD2 TRBJ2-7 TRBV9 - CASSVGGSGIFEEQYF TGTGCCAGCAGCGTAGGTGGTAGCGGGATTTTTGAGGAGCAGTACTTC
- TRBJ2-5 TRBV5-4 - CASSLDIQETQYF TGTGCCAGCAGCTTGGATATCCAAGAGACCCAGTACTTC
- TRBJ2-1 TRBV4-2 few CASSQVGSYNEQFF TGTGCCAGCAGCCAAGTTGGCAGCTACAATGAGCAGTTCTTC
TRBD2 TRBJ2-7 TRBV7-2 few CASKTLAGSPYEQYF TGTGCCAGCAAAACCTTAGCGGGATCTCCCTACGAGCAGTACTTC
- TRBJ2-5 TRBV7-3 many CASSFGPGETQYF TGTGCCAGCAGCTTCGGTCCGGGGGAGACCCAGTACTTC
- TRBJ1-5 TRBV5-1 - CASSLEGRNNQPQHF TGCGCCAGCAGCTTGGAAGGGAGGAACAATCAGCCCCAGCATTTT
TRBD2 TRBJ2-1 TRBV7-2 few CASSAGAGAPPNEQFF TGTGCCAGCAGCGCGGGAGCGGGGGCTCCACCTAATGAGCAGTTCTTC
- TRBJ1-2 TRBV30 few CAWSVGRDYGYTF TGTGCCTGGAGTGTCGGCAGGGACTATGGCTACACCTTC
- TRBJ2-2 TRBV11-3 - CASSAEGKLFF TGTGCCAGCAGCGCCGAAGGGAAGTTGTTTTTT
TRBD1 TRBJ1-4 TRBV6-5 - CASSLQGVNEKLFF TGTGCCAGCAGTCTACAGGGGGTTAATGAAAAACTGTTTTTT
TRBD1 TRBJ2-1 TRBV6-1 - CASGIRTGGYNEQFF TGTGCCAGCGGGATTCGGACAGGGGGCTACAATGAGCAGTTCTTC
TRBD2 TRBJ2-7 TRBV7-2 - CASSFLAGQPYEQYF TGTGCCAGCAGCTTCTTAGCGGGGCAGCCCTACGAGCAGTACTTC
TRBD2 TRBJ2-3 TRBV4-1 - CASMDLKRGSDTQYF TGCGCCAGCATGGACTTGAAGCGGGGCTCAGATACGCAGTATTTT
- TRBJ1-1 TRBV6-6 - CASTLITEAFF TGTGCCAGCACCCTGATCACTGAAGCTTTCTTT
- TRBJ2-7 TRBV11-3 - CASSRGSYEQYF TGTGCCAGCAGCCGTGGCTCATACGAGCAGTACTTC
TRBD1 TRBJ2-3 TRBV2 once CASSERQGLTDTQYF TGTGCCAGCAGTGAGCGACAGGGCCTCACAGATACGCAGTATTTT
- TRBJ2-5 TRBV18 few CASSGSRKTQYF TGTGCCAGCTCCGGAAGCCGAAAGACCCAGTACTTC
TRBD2 TRBJ2-1 TRBV7-3 - CASGGLAVANEQFF TGTGCCAGCGGAGGACTAGCCGTAGCCAATGAGCAGTTCTTC
TRBD2 TRBJ2-7 TRBV6-1 - CASSEASRTRTYEQYF TGTGCCAGCAGTGAAGCCTCTCGGACTAGGACGTACGAGCAGTACTTC
TRBD2 TRBJ2-1 TRBV11-2 - CASSTHSGSDNEQFF TGTGCCAGCAGCACCCATAGCGGGAGTGACAATGAGCAGTTCTTC
- TRBJ1-1 TRBV28 - CASSFNYGAFF TGTGCCAGCAGTTTTAATTACGGGGCTTTCTTT